This T cell receptor (beta chain) was captured by sequencing in a study of T cell responses to AZD1222 COVID-19 vaccine. CDR3 length: 12 amino acids. Germline-derived CDR1 and CDR2 are SGHRS and YFSETQ. Trimming took off 1 base at V and 8 bases at J, with 9 bases between the two ends. Generated by immunoSEQ multiplex PCR, the TCRdb table keeps only in-frame clones and is missing some. The data show approximately 210,000 clones, approximately 91% seen once. This specimen consisted of peripheral blood, obtained 28 days after the second AZD1222 dose. The TCR comes from an adult who received the AZD1222 COVID-19 vaccine. The gene calls are TRBV5-1 and TRBJ1-2; D gene unclear. The CDR3 region is CASSLPDGGYTF. In DNA form, the CDR3 reads TGCGCCAGCAGCTTGCCGGACGGAGGCTACACCTTC.